This T cell receptor (beta chain) derives from a study of beta chain features in type 1 diabetes. For the study at large: The examined sorted cells totaled fewer than 110,000,000 across samples.

CDR1 is MDHEN, CDR2 SYDVKM, per germline. This CDR3 is 13 amino acids long. Trimming shortened V by 9 bases and J by 2 bases, and 11 bases separated the two germline ends. This clone occurred a few times. Its antigen is undetermined. Points from the study as a whole: Shorter templates may be favored by PCR, equally so in patients and controls. There was a moderate but significant shortening of TCRB CDR3s in all four CD4+ subsets of Type 1 diabetes patients.

The sequenced template was cDNA made from the entire isolated RNA. TCRdb's copy holds only in-frame clones and misses some; the assay was immunoSEQ multiplex PCR. The data hold 95,000 to 150,000 clones, with over 15% observed a single time. This TCR was recovered from a man aged 25 to 40 with type 1 diabetes. The sequencing input was central memory CD4+ T cells from blood. The chain has TRBV28 and TRBJ2-1, with unresolved D. In nucleotides, the CDR3 is TGTGCCAGTTCGTTTTCTCCCTACAATGAGCAGTTCTTC. This translates into CASSFSPYNEQFF.